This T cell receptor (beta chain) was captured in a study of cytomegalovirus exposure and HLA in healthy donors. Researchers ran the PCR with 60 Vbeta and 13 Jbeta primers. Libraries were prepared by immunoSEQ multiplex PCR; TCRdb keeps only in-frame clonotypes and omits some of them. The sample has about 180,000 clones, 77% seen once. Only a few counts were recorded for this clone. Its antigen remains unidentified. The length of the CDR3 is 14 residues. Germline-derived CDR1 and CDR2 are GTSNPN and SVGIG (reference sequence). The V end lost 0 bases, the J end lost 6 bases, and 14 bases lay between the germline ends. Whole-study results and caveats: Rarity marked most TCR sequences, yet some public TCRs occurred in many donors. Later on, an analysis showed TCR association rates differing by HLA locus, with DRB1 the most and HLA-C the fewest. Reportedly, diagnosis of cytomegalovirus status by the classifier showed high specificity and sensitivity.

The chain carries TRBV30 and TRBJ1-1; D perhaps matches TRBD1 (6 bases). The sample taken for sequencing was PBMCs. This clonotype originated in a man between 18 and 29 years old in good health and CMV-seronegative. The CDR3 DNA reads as TGTGCCTGGAGTGTACCTGGGACAACCGCTGAAGCTTTCTTT. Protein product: CAWSVPGTTAEAFF.